Listed below are T cell receptor beta chains from one sample, sequenced in a study of T cell repertoires in cytomegalovirus infection. MiXCR, run by TCRdb on the reads, gives a single entry per CDR3 protein. The profile covers 250,000 to 300,000 distinct CDR3 sequences, with approximately 9.1% appearing a single time and over 12% taken by the ten largest. The sequencing input was PBMCs. The receptors here all came from a human donor in good health (CMV status not recorded). Some clones in this sample may be carry-over from other donors' samples. Each CDR3 is given with its conserved first and last residue. A D gene is named only where the DNA matches it firmly. Only part of the rows carry a size: once, few, many, or a class if the clone is expanded.

TRBJ1-1	TRBV7-2	many	NA	TGTGCCAGCAGCTTAATCCCCGAACGGGAAGCTTTCTTT	CASSLIPEREAFF
TRBJ2-1	TRBV7-2	many	TRBD2	TGTGCCAGCAGCTTACACCCGGGTGACGGGAGGGCCTCCTACAATGAGCAGTTCTTC	CASSLHPGDGRASYNEQFF
TRBJ2-3	TRBV7-2	few	TRBD2	TGTGCCAGCAGCTTAGTGTCCGCTAGCGGGGGGAACCCAGATACGCAGTATTTT	CASSLVSASGGNPDTQYF
TRBJ2-7	TRBV20-1	NA	TRBD2	TGCAGTGCTAGACCCTCCGGTGGTAGCGGGAGCCCCTACGAGCAGTACTTC	CSARPSGGSGSPYEQYF
TRBJ2-7	TRBV10-3	few	NA	TGTGCCATCAGGCAGGACTCCTACGAGCAGTACTTC	CAIRQDSYEQYF
TRBJ1-1	TRBV5-1	NA	NA	TGCGCCAGCACCCCCTCCGGACGGCTGGACGAACTAGGAGCTTTCTTT	CASTPSGRLDELGAFF
TRBJ2-7	TRBV27	few	TRBD2	TGTGCCAGCAGTTATAGCGGGAGTGGGTACGAGCAGTACTTC	CASSYSGSGYEQYF
TRBJ2-3	TRBV24-1	NA	NA	TGTGCCACCAGGAAGGGACCGTCAAGCACAGATACGCAGTATTTT	CATRKGPSSTDTQYF
TRBJ2-4	TRBV7-2	many	TRBD2	TGTGCCAGCAGATTAGAGGGACTAGCGGGAGGGCCAACCAAAAACATTCAGTACTTC	CASRLEGLAGGPTKNIQYF
TRBJ1-1	TRBV10-3	many	TRBD1	TGTGCCATCAGTGAGCTCAGGGGGGGGACTGAAGCTTTCTTT	CAISELRGGTEAFF
TRBJ1-2	TRBV11-3	many	NA	TGTGCCAGCAGCCACTGGGACGGGATGGCCACCTTC	CASSHWDGMATF
TRBJ1-2	TRBV12-3/TRBV12-4	many	NA	TGTGCCAGCAGTTTCGGGCAGGGTCGGTACTTC	CASSFGQGRYF
TRBJ2-3	TRBV7-2	many	TRBD1	TGTGCCAGCAGCTCAGGTGGGACAGCCAGCACAGATACGCAGTATTTT	CASSSGGTASTDTQYF
TRBJ1-6	TRBV28	few	NA	TGTGCCAGCAGTAATCACAGGGCCACCTATAATTCACCCCTCCACTTT	CASSNHRATYNSPLHF
TRBJ1-5	TRBV20-1	NA	TRBD1	TGCAGTGCTAGGTGGGGGACAGGGGGACGTATAGGCAATCAGCCCCAGCATTTT	CSARWGTGGRIGNQPQHF
TRBJ2-7	TRBV7-2	many	NA	TGTGCCAGCAGCTTAGATTACGAGCAGTACTTC	CASSLDYEQYF
TRBJ2-5	TRBV7-2	many	TRBD1	TGTGCCAGCAGCGCCGACAGGGGGGAGACCCAGTACTTC	CASSADRGETQYF
TRBJ1-5	TRBV20-1	few	TRBD1	TGCAGTGCTAGGGCAGGGGGCGGTCAGCCCCAGCATTTT	CSARAGGGQPQHF
TRBJ2-6	TRBV29-1	NA	NA	TGCAGCGTTTCCGCCGGCGGGGGCGTCGGGGCCAACGTCCTGACTTTC	CSVSAGGGVGANVLTF
TRBJ1-6	TRBV12-3/TRBV12-4	many	NA	TGTGCCAGCAGTTTATTGAGGGACAATGGATCACCCCTCCACTTT	CASSLLRDNGSPLHF
TRBJ1-2	TRBV7-2	many	NA	TGTGCCAGCAGCTCAGGACCGATAAGGACAGCTAACTATGGCTACACCTTC	CASSSGPIRTANYGYTF
TRBJ1-5	TRBV29-1	NA	TRBD1	TGCAGCGTTGGACAGGGGGCTGGCAATCAGCCCCAGCATTTT	CSVGQGAGNQPQHF
TRBJ1-4	TRBV19	many	NA	TGTGCCAGTAGTAGCGGACAGCCCAGGGAAAAACTGTTTTTT	CASSSGQPREKLFF
TRBJ2-1	TRBV7-2	many	NA	TGTGCCAGCAGCTTCGGCGGATCTAACAATGAGCAGTTCTTC	CASSFGGSNNEQFF